These 26 T cell receptor beta chains share one sample of origin, sequenced in a study of T cell changes during pregnancy in multiple sclerosis. The data were produced by immunoSEQ multiplex PCR, yet TCRdb's version contains in-frame clones alone and is incomplete. The sample records roughly 61,000 clones, roughly nine tenths being singletons. This material consisted of peripheral blood, taken in the first trimester of pregnancy. All receptors come from a female donor in good health, enrolled as a control in a pregnancy study.

This sequence joins TRBV9 and TRBJ2-5; D may be TRBD1 (7 bases). The CDR3 loop spans 15 amino acids. The germline V gene encodes CDR1 SGDLS and CDR2 YYNGEE. Deletions cut 0 bases from V and 5 bases from J, with 14 bases between. The CDR3 coding sequence is TGTGCCAGCAGCGTAGCCCAGGGGGGTAGGGAGACCCAGTACTTC. As protein: CASSVAQGGRETQYF.

This chain joins TRBV7-2 and TRBJ2-3; 8 nucleotides agree with TRBD2. V lost 3 bases, J lost 2 bases, and 4 bases stayed unmatched. The CDR3 spans 15 residues. Looked up from germline, CDR1 is SGHTA and CDR2 is FQGNSA. CDR3 loop: CASSFLAGYTDTQYF. Here the CDR3 DNA reads TGTGCCAGCAGCTTTTTAGCGGGGTACACAGATACGCAGTATTTT.

The rearrangement links TRBV19 to TRBJ1-6; D not resolved. The CDR3 contains 13 residues. V was shortened by 4 bases and J by 7 bases, with 8 bases between the two germline ends. Germline CDR1 reads LNHDA; CDR2 reads SQIVND (reference sequence). The CDR3 region is CASSNERNSPLHF. CDR3 sequence (DNA): TGTGCCAGTAGTAACGAGAGGAATTCACCCCTCCACTTT. The whole variable domain, filled in from reference TRBV19 and TRBJ1-6, reads DGGITQSPKYLFRKEGQNVTLSCEQNLNHDAMYWYRQDPGQGLRLIYYSQIVNDFQKGDIAEGYSVSREKKESFPLTVTSAQKNPTAFYLCASSNERNSPLHFGNGTRLTVT.

The rearrangement joins TRBV29-1 to TRBJ1-1; D perhaps matches TRBD1 (5 bases). The germline CDR1 and CDR2 sequences are SQVTM and ANQGSEA. Trimming left V 7 bases short and J 2 bases short, with 8 bases between. This CDR3 has 11 amino acids. CDR3 amino acids: CSAQGNTEAFF. The CDR3, as DNA: TGCAGCGCTCAGGGTAACACTGAAGCTTTCTTT.

This clone was found once. The V and J genes are TRBV7-2 and TRBJ2-7; 9 bases agree with TRBD1. This CDR3 is 14 amino acids long. From germline, CDR1 is SGHTA and CDR2 FQGNSA. The V segment lost 5 bases and the J segment 5 bases; nucleotides outside the gene matches: 7. This CDR3 reads CASSVQGALNEQYF. The CDR3 DNA sequence: TGTGCCAGCAGCGTACAGGGGGCGTTGAACGAGCAGTACTTC.

This clone was observed a single time. This chain links TRBV29-1 with TRBJ1-3, with 8 bases matching TRBD1. V was pared by 2 bases and J by 5 bases, with 5 bases of the junction left unmatched. This CDR3 is 14 amino acids long. Germline CDR1 is SQVTM and CDR2 is ANQGSEA. DNA of the CDR3: TGCAGCGTTGAAAGCGGGACAGGACGAAACACCATATATTTT. This translates into CSVESGTGRNTIYF.

The J gene is TRBJ2-6, the V gene TRBV5-1; 7 nucleotides match TRBD1. Germline loops: CDR1 SGHRS, CDR2 YFSETQ. The length of the CDR3 is 17 residues. V was pared by 1 base and J by 0 bases, with 4 bases of the junction left unmatched. For the CDR3, the DNA is TGCGCCAGCAGCTTGAGGGGGCTAGACTCTGGGGCCAACGTCCTGACTTTC. Translated: CASSLRGLDSGANVLTF.

The CDR3 DNA reads as TGTGCCAGCAGCCGAGGACTAGCGGGAATTACAGATACGCAGTATTTT. Translated, it gives CASSRGLAGITDTQYF. This chain connects TRBV14 to TRBJ2-3, with 12 nucleotides matching TRBD2. Losses at the gene ends were 4 bases for V and 3 bases for J; bases not matched to a gene: 5. Germline values: CDR1 SGHDN, CDR2 FVKESK. The CDR3 is 16 amino acids.

The chain has TRBV6-1 and TRBJ2-1; TRBD1 matches at 10 bases. Per germline, CDR1 MNHNS and CDR2 SASEGT. After removal of 10 bases from V and 8 bases from J, the junction contained 11 bases not matched to a gene. The CDR3 is 14 residues long. The CDR3 nucleotides read TGTGCCACCACCGGGACAGGGGACTTGGATGAGCAGTTCTTC. As protein: CATTGTGDLDEQFF.

The chain has TRBV6-4 and TRBJ2-1; no clear D gene. V was clipped by 4 bases and J by 4 bases, with 8 bases between them. Germline V gives CDR1 MRHNA, CDR2 SNTAGT. CDR3 size: 13 residues. In DNA form, the CDR3 reads TGTGCCAGCAGTGCCGGAGAATACAATGAGCAGTTCTTC. Protein sequence: CASSAGEYNEQFF.

The chain joins TRBV7-6 to TRBJ2-1; 14 nucleotides line up with TRBD2. Germline V lookup: CDR1 SGHVS, CDR2 FNYEAQ. CDR3 length equals 16 residues. Trimming at V came to 3 bases and at J to 8 bases, leaving 6 bases not matched to a gene. CDR3 in amino acids: CASSLGLAGEGDEQFF. CDR3 sequence (DNA): TGTGCCAGCAGCTTGGGACTAGCGGGAGAGGGCGATGAGCAGTTCTTC.

The rearrangement joins TRBV14 to TRBJ1-1; TRBD1 agrees at 7 bases. V gave up 9 bases and J gave up 3 bases; unmatched junction bases: 13. CDR1 and CDR2 from the germline V gene are SGHDN and FVKESK. This CDR3 has 15 amino acids. This CDR3 is CASLENRGLYTEAFF. The CDR3 bases are TGTGCCAGTCTAGAGAACAGGGGCTTATACACTGAAGCTTTCTTT. The whole variable domain, filled in from reference TRBV14 and TRBJ1-1, reads EAGVTQFPSHSVIEKGQTVTLRCDPISGHDNLYWYRRVMGKEIKFLLHFVKESKQDESGMPNNRFLAERTGGTYSTLKVQPAELEDSGVYFCASLENRGLYTEAFFGQGTRLTVV.

CDR3 amino acids: CAISRELPSGRAGTDTQYF. The CDR3 nucleotides read TGTGCCATCAGCAGAGAGTTGCCTAGCGGGAGGGCCGGCACAGATACGCAGTATTTT. The chain links TRBV10-3 to TRBJ2-3; 12 positions match TRBD2. Germline trimming cut 6 bases from V and 1 base from J; bases unmatched to any gene: 14. CDR3 length: 19 residues. Germline lookup yields CDR1 ENHRY and CDR2 SYGVKD.

This chain links TRBV19 with TRBJ1-1; D unresolved. V was shortened by 1 base and J by 4 bases, with 19 bases between the two germline ends. Germline V gene data show CDR1 as LNHDA and CDR2 as SQIVND (reference sequence). This CDR3 comprises 17 residues. CDR3 DNA: TGTGCCAGTAGTATAGGCCCGATGGTAGGTCGGGGCACTGAAGCTTTCTTT. Its protein is CASSIGPMVGRGTEAFF. The variable domain in full, completed from reference TRBV19 and TRBJ1-1, reads DGGITQSPKYLFRKEGQNVTLSCEQNLNHDAMYWYRQDPGQGLRLIYYSQIVNDFQKGDIAEGYSVSREKKESFPLTVTSAQKNPTAFYLCASSIGPMVGRGTEAFFGQGTRLTVV.

The V call is TRBV27, the J call TRBJ1-5; 9 bases agree with TRBD1. V gave up 0 bases and J gave up 10 bases; unmatched junction bases: 13. The CDR3 spans 17 residues. The V gene's germline CDR1 is MNHEY and CDR2 SMNVEV (reference sequence). CDR3 sequence: CASSLSRTGASERPQHF. CDR3 sequence (DNA): TGTGCCAGCAGTTTATCTCGGACAGGGGCTTCAGAAAGACCCCAGCATTTT.

V gene TRBV4-1 combines with J gene TRBJ2-1; 8 nucleotides agree with TRBD2. V was clipped by 3 bases and J by 13 bases; unmatched bases: 11. Germline loops: CDR1 MGHRA, CDR2 YSYEKL. The CDR3 length is 14 residues. CDR3 protein: CASSQPWRGTSQFF. CDR3 DNA sequence: TGCGCCAGCAGCCAGCCTTGGAGAGGGACTAGTCAGTTCTTC.

V gene TRBV7-9 combines with J gene TRBJ1-1, with D unresolved. The CDR3 runs to 11 residues. Trimming took off 6 bases at V and 3 bases at J, with 5 bases between the two ends. Germline V CDR1 and CDR2: SEHNR, FQNEAQ (reference sequence). The CDR3: CASSFDTEAFF. Here the CDR3 DNA reads TGTGCCAGCAGTTTCGACACTGAAGCTTTCTTT.

The V gene is TRBV29-1, the J gene TRBJ2-7, with 7 bases identical to TRBD2. Germline V gene lookup returns CDR1 SQVTM and CDR2 ANQGSEA. The CDR3 covers 12 residues. V shed 3 bases, J shed 3 bases, and the junction held 2 bases outside the gene matches. The CDR3 DNA reads TGCAGCGTTGACCCGGGGGGCTACGAGCAGTACTTC. It is translated as CSVDPGGYEQYF.

The J gene is TRBJ2-5, the V gene TRBV20-1; D is unresolved. Germline values: CDR1 DFQATT, CDR2 SNEGSKA (reference sequence). The V end was cut by 0 bases, the J end by 6 bases, with 5 bases between. This CDR3 has 11 amino acids. The DNA for the CDR3 is TGCAGTGCTAGAGATAAGCAGACCCAGTACTTC. It is translated as CSARDKQTQYF.

The chain is built from TRBV28 and TRBJ1-5; D gene unclear. The CDR3 extends over 12 amino acids. The V end was cut by 5 bases, the J end by 12 bases, with 14 bases between. Germline V gene lookup returns CDR1 MDHEN and CDR2 SYDVKM. CDR3 amino acids: CASSVTGSDQHF. The CDR3 nucleotides read TGTGCCAGCAGTGTCACCGGGTCCGACCAGCATTTT.

With regard to this clone: The sample carries other DNA sequences with the same CDR3. V usage is TRBV20-1 and J usage is TRBJ1-1; perhaps TRBD1 as D (6 bases). The germline V gene has CDR1 DFQATT and CDR2 SNEGSKA (reference sequence). The CDR3 is 10 residues long. Between the trimmed V and J ends, which lost 6 bases and 8 bases, there was a span of 10 bases. CDR3 in DNA: TGCAGTGCGGCTGACAGGGAAGCTTTCTTT. This codes for CSAADREAFF.

The genes are TRBV27 and TRBJ1-6; TRBD1 might be the D (6 bases). The CDR3 has 15 residues. V was shortened by 6 bases and J by 8 bases, with 17 bases between the two germline ends. CDR1 and CDR2 from the germline V gene are MNHEY and SMNVEV (reference sequence). In DNA form, the CDR3 reads TGTGCCAGCAGCTTCAACAGGGTAGTGGATTCACCCCTCCACTTT. Protein product: CASSFNRVVDSPLHF.

The chain has TRBV14 and TRBJ1-2, with a tentative D call TRBD1 (6 bases). Germline V gene data show CDR1 as SGHDN and CDR2 as FVKESK. The CDR3 totals 12 residues. V was cut by 4 bases and J by 5 bases, with 8 bases left in between. CDR3 coding DNA: TGTGCCAGCAGCCGACAGGCTTATGGCTACACCTTC. It specifies CASSRQAYGYTF.

The V and J genes are TRBV25-1 and TRBJ2-7; D perhaps matches TRBD2 (7 bases). The length of the CDR3 is 15 residues. Germline CDR1 reads MGHDK; CDR2 reads SYGVNS. V was shortened by 6 bases and J by 3 bases, with 18 bases between the two germline ends. The CDR3 sequence: CASRRGRGAYYEQYF. DNA for the CDR3: TGTGCCAGCAGAAGGGGACGGGGGGCATACTACGAGCAGTACTTC.

In its sample, this clone was seen once. The V gene is TRBV5-5, the J gene TRBJ1-6, with D unresolved. This CDR3 region has 19 residues. Looked up from germline, CDR1 is SGHKS and CDR2 is YYEKEE (reference sequence). The germline V and J ends were trimmed by 6 bases and 0 bases, with 22 bases remaining between them. The CDR3 spells CASTLSLTGPFSYNSPLHF. The CDR3 coding sequence is TGTGCCAGCACCCTAAGTCTAACGGGTCCCTTCTCCTATAATTCACCCCTCCACTTT.

V usage is TRBV28 and J usage is TRBJ1-1, with D perhaps TRBD1 (5 bases). This CDR3 contains 14 residues. Looked up from germline, CDR1 is MDHEN and CDR2 is SYDVKM. Trimming took 2 bases from V and 4 from J, leaving 11 bases between them. CDR3 amino acids: CASSLGGASTEAFF. The DNA of the CDR3 is TGTGCCAGCAGTTTAGGAGGGGCGAGCACTGAAGCTTTCTTT.